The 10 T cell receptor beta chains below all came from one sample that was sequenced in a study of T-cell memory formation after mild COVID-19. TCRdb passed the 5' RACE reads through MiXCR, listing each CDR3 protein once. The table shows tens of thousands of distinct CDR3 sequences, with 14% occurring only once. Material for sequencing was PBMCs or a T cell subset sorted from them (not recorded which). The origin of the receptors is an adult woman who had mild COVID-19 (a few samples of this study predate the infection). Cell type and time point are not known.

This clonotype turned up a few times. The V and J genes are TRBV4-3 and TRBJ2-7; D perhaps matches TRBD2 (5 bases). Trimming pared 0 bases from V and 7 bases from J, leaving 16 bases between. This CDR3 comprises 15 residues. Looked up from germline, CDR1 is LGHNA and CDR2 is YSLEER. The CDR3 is CASSQDRAGSGEQYF. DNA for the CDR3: TGCGCCAGCAGCCAAGATAGGGCAGGATCGGGAGAGCAGTACTTC.

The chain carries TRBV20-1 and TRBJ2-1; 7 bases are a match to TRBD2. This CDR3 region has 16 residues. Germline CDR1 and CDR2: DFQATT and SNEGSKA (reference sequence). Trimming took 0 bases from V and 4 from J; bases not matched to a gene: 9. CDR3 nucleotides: TGCAGTGCTAGAGATACGTCGGCTAGCGGATACAATGAGCAGTTCTTC. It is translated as CSARDTSASGYNEQFF.

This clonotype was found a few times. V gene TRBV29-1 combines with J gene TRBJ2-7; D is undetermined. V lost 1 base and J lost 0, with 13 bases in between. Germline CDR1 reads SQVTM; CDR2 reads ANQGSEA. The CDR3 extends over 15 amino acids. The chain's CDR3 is CSVEVPGPGSYEQYF. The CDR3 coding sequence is TGCAGCGTTGAAGTCCCAGGTCCGGGCTCCTACGAGCAGTACTTC.

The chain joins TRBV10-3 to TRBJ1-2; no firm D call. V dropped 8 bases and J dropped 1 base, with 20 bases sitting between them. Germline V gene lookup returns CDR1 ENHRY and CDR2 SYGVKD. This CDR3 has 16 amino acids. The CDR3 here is CAILDKLSAFNYGYTF. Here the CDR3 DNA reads TGTGCCATCCTAGATAAACTCTCAGCATTTAACTATGGCTACACCTTC.

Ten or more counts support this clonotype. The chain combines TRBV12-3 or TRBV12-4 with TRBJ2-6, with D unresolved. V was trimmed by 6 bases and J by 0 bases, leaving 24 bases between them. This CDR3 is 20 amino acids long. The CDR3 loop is CASSLPIRHRPSSGANVLTF. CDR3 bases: TGTGCCAGCAGCCTCCCGATCAGACACCGCCCCAGCTCTGGGGCCAACGTCCTGACTTTC.

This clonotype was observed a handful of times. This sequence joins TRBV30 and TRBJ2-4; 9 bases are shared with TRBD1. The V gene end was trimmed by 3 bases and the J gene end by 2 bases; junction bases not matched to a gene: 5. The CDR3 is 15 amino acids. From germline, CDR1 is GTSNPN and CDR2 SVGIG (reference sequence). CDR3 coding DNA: TGTGCCTGGAGCACGGGGACAGGGACCAAAAACATTCAGTACTTC. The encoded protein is CAWSTGTGTKNIQYF.

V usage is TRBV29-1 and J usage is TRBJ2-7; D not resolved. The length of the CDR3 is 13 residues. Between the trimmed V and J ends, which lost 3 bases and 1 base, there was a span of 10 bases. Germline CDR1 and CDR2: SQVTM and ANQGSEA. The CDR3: CSVDGLGSYEQYF. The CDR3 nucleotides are TGCAGCGTTGATGGTCTAGGGTCCTACGAGCAGTACTTC.

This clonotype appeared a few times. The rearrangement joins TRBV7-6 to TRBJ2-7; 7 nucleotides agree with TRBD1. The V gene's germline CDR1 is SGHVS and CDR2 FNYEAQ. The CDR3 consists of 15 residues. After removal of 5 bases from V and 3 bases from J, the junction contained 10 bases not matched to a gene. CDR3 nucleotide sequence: TGTGCCAGCAGCACGCTCACAGGGGTGGGCTACGAGCAGTACTTC. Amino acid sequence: CASSTLTGVGYEQYF.

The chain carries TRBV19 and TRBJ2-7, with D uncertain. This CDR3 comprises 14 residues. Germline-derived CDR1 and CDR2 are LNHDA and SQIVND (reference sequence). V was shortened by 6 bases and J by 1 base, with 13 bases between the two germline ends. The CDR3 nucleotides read TGTGCCAGTAGCTTAACAGACGGTTCCTACGAGCAGTACTTC. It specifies CASSLTDGSYEQYF.

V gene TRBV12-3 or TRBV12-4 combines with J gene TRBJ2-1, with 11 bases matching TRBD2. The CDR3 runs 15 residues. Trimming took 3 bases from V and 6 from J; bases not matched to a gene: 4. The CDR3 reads CASSLFSGGGNEQFF. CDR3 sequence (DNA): TGTGCCAGCAGTTTGTTTAGCGGGGGGGGCAATGAGCAGTTCTTC.